A selection of T cell receptor beta chains follows, all from one sample in a study of PD-1 blockade in mismatch repair-deficient tumors. Clones were read by immunoSEQ multiplex PCR, and TCRdb kept only the in-frame ones, dropping some. The repertoire holds approximately 38,000 clones, with more than 75% as singletons. Source: peripheral blood, taken 4 weeks after starting pembrolizumab. The source of these receptors is an adult with mismatch repair-deficient cancer. CDR3s include the opening cysteine and the closing phenylalanine or tryptophan. A D gene is named only where the DNA matches it firmly. Only some rows state a clone size, as once, few, many or a class for expanded clones.

>TRBJ2-5|TRBV10-1|-|-
CASSEVREEETQYF
TGCGCCAGCAGTGAGGTAAGGGAGGAAGAGACCCAGTACTTC
>TRBJ1-5|TRBV27|TRBD1|few
CASSPRGSNQPQHF
TGTGCCAGCAGTCCCAGGGGGAGCAATCAGCCCCAGCATTTT
>TRBJ2-1|TRBV6-1|TRBD2|-
CASTIAGVNEQFF
TGTGCCAGCACCATAGCGGGAGTCAATGAGCAGTTCTTC
>TRBJ2-3|TRBV4-2|TRBD2|-
CASNPGLEPTDTQYF
TGTGCCAGCAACCCGGGACTAGAGCCCACAGATACGCAGTATTTT
>TRBJ2-1|TRBV28|-|-
CASSYNEQFF
TGTGCCAGCAGTTACAATGAGCAGTTCTTC
>TRBJ1-2|TRBV13|-|-
CASSPAVDTNYGYTF
TGTGCCAGCAGCCCTGCCGTGGACACTAACTATGGCTACACCTTC
>TRBJ2-7|TRBV28|-|-
CASSSRHGGLVEQYF
TGTGCCAGCAGTTCCCGGCACGGGGGTTTAGTCGAGCAGTACTTC
>TRBJ2-1|TRBV28|-|-
CASSFSSASSYNEQFF
TGTGCCAGCAGTTTCTCTAGCGCGAGCTCCTACAATGAGCAGTTCTTC
>TRBJ2-7|TRBV5-4|TRBD1|few
CASSPGTASYEQYF
TGTGCCAGCAGCCCAGGGACAGCCTCCTACGAGCAGTACTTC
>TRBJ2-1|TRBV27|TRBD2|-
CASSPGTSGRNEQFF
TGTGCCAGCAGTCCCGGGACTAGCGGAAGGAATGAGCAGTTCTTC
>TRBJ2-1|TRBV6-4|TRBD2|-
CASSGGSSYNEQFF
TGTGCCAGCAGTGGCGGGAGCTCCTACAATGAGCAGTTCTTC
>TRBJ2-3|TRBV19|TRBD2|-
CASSLTSGRAIDTQYF
TGTGCCAGTAGCTTGACTAGCGGGAGGGCCATTGATACGCAGTATTTT
>TRBJ1-1|TRBV7-9|-|-
CASSLGGLEAFF
TGTGCCAGCAGCTTAGGGGGATTGGAAGCTTTCTTT
>TRBJ2-1|TRBV6-1|TRBD2|once
CASTEAGASYNEQFF
TGTGCCAGCACTGAAGCGGGAGCCTCCTACAATGAGCAGTTCTTC
>TRBJ2-7|TRBV6-1|TRBD1|few
CASSLDRDLYEQYF
TGTGCCAGCAGTCTGGACAGGGACCTCTACGAGCAGTACTTC
>TRBJ1-2|TRBV29-1|-|-
CSVQGFYGYTF
TGCAGCGTTCAGGGGTTTTATGGCTACACCTTC
>TRBJ2-7|TRBV27|TRBD1|few
CASSRDRYTYEQYF
TGTGCCAGCAGCCGGGACAGGTACACCTACGAGCAGTACTTC
>TRBJ1-5|TRBV7-8|-|-
CASSSKGAVWGNQPQHF
TGTGCCAGCAGCTCAAAAGGGGCGGTATGGGGCAATCAGCCCCAGCATTTT
>TRBJ2-2|TRBV25-1|-|few
CASSEYRDTGELFF
TGTGCCAGCAGTGAATACAGGGACACCGGGGAGCTGTTTTTT
>TRBJ2-5|TRBV11-2|-|once
CASSLDRETQYF
TGTGCCAGCAGCTTAGATAGAGAGACCCAGTACTTC